A selection of T cell receptor beta chains follows, all from one sample in a study of CD8 T cells in ankylosing spondylitis. TCRdb used MiXCR to reprocess the 5' RACE reads, holding one entry per CDR3 protein. The table lists 750,000 to 850,000 distinct CDR3 sequences, 10% to 15% of them singletons. Sequenced material: blood, either unsorted or a sorted T cell fraction (not recorded which). These receptors came from a male donor with ankylosing spondylitis. The CDR3 runs from the conserved cysteine through the conserved F or W. Fields, in order: J gene, clone size, D gene, V gene, CDR3 DNA, CDR3 protein. A D gene is named only where the DNA matches it firmly. For some rows the clone size is stated as once, few or many, or as a class when expanded; others skip it.

>TRBJ2-4|-|TRBD2|TRBV15
TGTGCCACCAGCAGGGGGGAGGGAATTGACATTCAGTACTTC
CATSRGEGIDIQYF
>TRBJ2-3|few|-|TRBV7-2
TGTGCCAGCAGCTTCTTGGGTGCTGCGCAGTATTTT
CASSFLGAAQYF
>TRBJ2-5|-|-|TRBV20-1
TGCAGTGCCCAGGACGTACAAGAGACCCAGTACTTC
CSAQDVQETQYF
>TRBJ1-4|few|-|TRBV28
TGTGCCAGCAGTTCAGGGGAGGTCGAAAAACTGTTTTTT
CASSSGEVEKLFF
>TRBJ2-5|-|TRBD1|TRBV29-1
TGCAGCGTTGATACAGGGGGCGCTCGGAAGACCCAGTACTTC
CSVDTGGARKTQYF
>TRBJ2-5|-|-|TRBV20-1
TGCAGTGCTGCGTGGGGAAAGGAGACCCAGTACTTC
CSAAWGKETQYF
>TRBJ2-3|many|-|TRBV7-2
TGTGCCAGCAGCCCCCAACTAGCCTCTGAAGCAGATACGCAGTATTTT
CASSPQLASEADTQYF
>TRBJ2-5|-|TRBD1|TRBV7-2
TGTGCCAGCAGCACCAACAGGGGCCAAGAGACCCAGTACTTC
CASSTNRGQETQYF
>TRBJ2-7|few|-|TRBV18
TGTGCCAGCTCACTCAGTCGACAGACCTCCTACGAGCAGTACTTC
CASSLSRQTSYEQYF
>TRBJ2-7|-|-|TRBV5-1
TGCGCCAGCGCCACCTCAGGGGTTTCCTACGAGCAGTACTTC
CASATSGVSYEQYF
>TRBJ2-3|-|TRBD1|TRBV18
TGTGCCAGCTCACCACCGGTGGACAGGCCCATGACAGATACGCAGTATTTT
CASSPPVDRPMTDTQYF
>TRBJ2-2|-|-|TRBV12-3/TRBV12-4
TGTGCCAGCAACCCCTCGGAACGCTGGAGAACCGGGGAGCTGTTTTTT
CASNPSERWRTGELFF
>TRBJ1-2|-|-|TRBV7-2
TGTGCCAGCAGCTTAGCGTCTCGGGGATCGCCAATTAACTATGGCTACACCTTC
CASSLASRGSPINYGYTF
>TRBJ2-1|-|-|TRBV4-2
TGTGCCAGCCGACCAGGGGCCCAGTACCGGTCGGGGAATGAGCAGTTCTTC
CASRPGAQYRSGNEQFF